The clone carrying this T cell receptor (beta chain) is medium-sized in the sample. Its antigen is as yet unknown. TCRdb used MiXCR to reprocess the PCR reads, holding one entry per CDR3 protein. The table records about 9,800 distinct CDR3 sequences, 15% to 20% of them present only once. This entry belongs to a study of molecular identifiers for immune sequencing clone quantification. Study-level findings and limits: Spiked Jurkat TCR RNA equivalent to one cell reportedly surfaced among under 1.1 million naive cells.

Naive CD8 T cells underwent sorting with the CD8+CD4-CCR7+CD45RA+ definition. V was cut by 6 bases and J by 5 bases, with 10 bases left in between. The CDR3 is made up of 12 amino acids. The sequenced sample was naive CD8+ T cells from blood, with Jurkat cell RNA spiked in. Subset specified: FACS-sorted CD8+CD4-CCR7+CD45RA+ naive T cells. The V and J genes are TRBV12-3 or TRBV12-4 and TRBJ1-1; D unresolved. This receptor was taken from a human donor in good health. Some libraries in this study had Jurkat cell RNA spiked in. The CDR3 reads CASSPGVTEAFF. In DNA, the CDR3 is TGTGCCAGCAGCCCCGGGGTTACTGAAGCTTTCTTT.